The rows below give T cell receptor beta chains drawn from one sample of a study of T cell changes during pregnancy in multiple sclerosis. TCRdb's table, derived via immunoSEQ multiplex PCR, lists solely in-frame clones and lacks some. The sample yields over 50,000 clones, roughly 93% seen once. The sequenced sample was peripheral blood, obtained in the second trimester of pregnancy. All receptors derive from a female donor with multiple sclerosis, enrolled in a pregnancy study. The CDR3 runs from the conserved cysteine through the conserved F or W. Fields, in order: J gene, clone size, D gene, V gene, CDR3 protein, CDR3 DNA. A D gene is named only where the DNA matches it firmly. The size field is filled for only some rows; it gives once, few, many or a size class.

>TRBJ1-3|-|-|TRBV10-1
CATPPRRGWKSSGNTIYF
TGCGCCACTCCACCCCGCAGGGGATGGAAAAGCTCTGGAAACACCATATATTTT
>TRBJ2-1|-|TRBD2|TRBV27
CASSFFGTSGSPGEQFF
TGTGCCAGCAGTTTTTTTGGGACTAGCGGGAGTCCAGGTGAGCAGTTCTTC
>TRBJ1-6|-|-|TRBV7-2
CASSLVRGTGSPLHF
TGTGCCAGCAGCTTAGTTAGGGGAACGGGTTCACCCCTCCACTTT
>TRBJ2-1|-|-|TRBV9
CASSVDPVDEQFF
TGTGCCAGCAGCGTAGACCCGGTCGATGAGCAGTTCTTC
>TRBJ1-6|-|TRBD1|TRBV5-1
CASSLRTGQGSPLHF
TGCGCCAGCAGCTTGAGGACAGGGCAAGGTTCACCCCTCCACTTT
>TRBJ2-4|-|TRBD2|TRBV7-3
CASSSAGGGPDIQYF
TGTGCCAGCAGCTCCGCCGGGGGGGGCCCGGACATTCAGTACTTC
>TRBJ2-1|-|TRBD2|TRBV11-2
CASATSSGSTNEQFF
TGTGCCAGCGCCACTTCGAGCGGGAGCACTAATGAGCAGTTCTTC
>TRBJ2-3|few|TRBD2|TRBV29-1
CSVSWREGDTQYF
TGCAGCGTAAGCTGGCGGGAGGGTGATACGCAGTATTTT
>TRBJ2-1|-|-|TRBV19
CASSMGSGVPQDNEQFF
TGTGCCAGTAGTATGGGTAGCGGCGTTCCTCAGGACAATGAGCAGTTCTTC
>TRBJ2-7|few|TRBD2|TRBV7-2
CASSLAAGTSQYYEQYF
TGTGCCAGCAGCTTAGCGGCCGGGACTAGCCAGTACTACGAGCAGTACTTC
>TRBJ2-1|-|TRBD2|TRBV9
CASSPRTSGTPNEQFF
TGTGCCAGCAGCCCTAGGACTAGCGGGACCCCCAATGAGCAGTTCTTC
>TRBJ2-7|few|-|TRBV6-6
CASSPTTAKNHEQYF
TGTGCCAGCAGTCCGACGACAGCTAAGAACCACGAGCAGTACTTC
>TRBJ1-1|-|TRBD1|TRBV11-2
CASSFPGQGVNTEAFF
TGTGCCAGCAGCTTCCCGGGACAGGGTGTGAACACTGAAGCTTTCTTT
>TRBJ1-1|-|-|TRBV6-1
CASSFTTDTNTEAFF
TGTGCCAGCAGCTTCACGACGGACACGAACACTGAAGCTTTCTTT
>TRBJ2-7|-|TRBD2|TRBV29-1
CSVEASSGRSYEQYF
TGCAGCGTTGAAGCTTCTAGCGGGAGATCCTACGAGCAGTACTTC
>TRBJ1-5|-|-|TRBV7-2
CASSISPSGNQPQHF
TGTGCCAGCAGCATTTCTCCTAGTGGCAATCAGCCCCAGCATTTT
>TRBJ2-7|-|TRBD1|TRBV19
CASSFLQGADEQYF
TGTGCCAGTAGTTTCTTACAGGGGGCAGACGAGCAGTACTTC
>TRBJ2-7|-|TRBD2|TRBV6-1
CASSERGLRFQYF
TGTGCCAGCAGTGAACGGGGACTACGGTTTCAGTACTTC
>TRBJ2-7|-|TRBD2|TRBV7-2
CASSPAGVYEQYF
TGTGCCAGCAGCCCAGCGGGAGTCTACGAGCAGTACTTC
>TRBJ2-7|-|TRBD2|TRBV27
CASSLAGTYEQYF
TGTGCCAGCAGCTTAGCGGGAACCTACGAGCAGTACTTC
>TRBJ1-1|-|-|TRBV11-1
CASSLGATEAFF
TGTGCCAGCAGCTTAGGGGCTACTGAAGCTTTCTTT
>TRBJ2-3|-|-|TRBV9
CASSPGTRTDTQYF
TGTGCCAGCAGCCCTGGGACTCGCACAGATACGCAGTATTTT
>TRBJ1-2|-|TRBD1|TRBV7-2
CASSLDRAYGYTF
TGTGCCAGCAGCCTCGACAGGGCCTATGGCTACACCTTC
>TRBJ1-5|-|-|TRBV28
CASSLYGRGGRGNQPQHF
TGTGCCAGCAGTTTATATGGGAGGGGGGGGAGAGGCAATCAGCCCCAGCATTTT
>TRBJ1-1|-|TRBD1|TRBV27
CASSLHGQGKNTEAFF
TGTGCCAGCAGTTTACACGGACAGGGAAAGAACACTGAAGCTTTCTTT
>TRBJ2-2|-|TRBD2|TRBV7-2
CASRPGGGGTGELFF
TGTGCCAGTCGTCCGGGGGGAGGAGGCACCGGGGAGCTGTTTTTT
>TRBJ1-2|-|TRBD1|TRBV6-5
CASSYDGQGGHTF
TGTGCCAGCAGTTACGACGGACAGGGCGGCCACACCTTC
>TRBJ2-1|-|TRBD2|TRBV19
CASSPGGGEQFF
TGTGCCAGTAGTCCTGGGGGGGGAGAGCAGTTCTTC
>TRBJ1-1|-|TRBD1|TRBV19
CASSKTRTGSARGAFF
TGTGCCAGTAGTAAGACCCGGACAGGGTCCGCAAGGGGAGCTTTCTTT
>TRBJ2-1|-|TRBD2|TRBV11-2
CASSLKPSGRDYNEQFF
TGTGCCAGCAGCTTAAAGCCTAGCGGGAGAGACTACAATGAGCAGTTCTTC
>TRBJ1-5|-|-|TRBV7-9
CASSGGGPQHF
TGTGCCAGCAGCGGCGGAGGGCCCCAGCATTTT
>TRBJ2-1|-|-|TRBV7-9
CASGDRNNNEQFF
TGTGCCAGCGGAGACAGGAATAACAATGAGCAGTTCTTC
>TRBJ1-2|-|-|TRBV7-9
CASSLRGGVKDYGYTF
TGTGCCAGCAGCTTAAGGGGGGGGGTGAAGGACTATGGCTACACCTTC
>TRBJ2-3|-|-|TRBV10-3
CASSGVPTTDTQYF
TGTGCCAGTTCAGGGGTTCCAACCACAGATACGCAGTATTTT
>TRBJ2-3|-|-|TRBV7-3
CASSLSRFPDTQYF
TGTGCCAGCAGCTTATCGAGATTCCCAGATACGCAGTATTTT
>TRBJ2-2|-|TRBD1|TRBV28
CASTVTGENTGELFF
TGTGCCAGCACCGTGACAGGGGAGAACACCGGGGAGCTGTTTTTT
>TRBJ1-1|-|-|TRBV7-3
CASSLRQNTEAFF
TGTGCCAGCAGCCTCCGACAGAACACTGAAGCTTTCTTT
>TRBJ1-1|-|TRBD1|TRBV11-2
CASSTLGGQGNTEAFF
TGTGCCAGCAGCACACTTGGGGGACAGGGGAACACTGAAGCTTTCTTT
>TRBJ2-1|-|TRBD2|TRBV4-1
CASSQELAGGPNWREQFF
TGCGCCAGCAGCCAAGAACTAGCGGGAGGGCCAAATTGGCGTGAGCAGTTCTTC
>TRBJ1-4|-|TRBD1|TRBV4-2
CASSQEQGSWEKLFF
TGTGCCAGCAGCCAAGAACAGGGGAGTTGGGAAAAACTGTTTTTT
>TRBJ1-1|-|-|TRBV7-2
CASSSQMGGRGAFF
TGTGCCAGCAGCTCGCAAATGGGGGGGCGGGGAGCTTTCTTT
>TRBJ2-7|-|-|TRBV9
CASSVEAGGRYEQYF
TGTGCCAGCAGCGTAGAAGCAGGTGGCCGATACGAGCAGTACTTC
>TRBJ2-2|-|TRBD1|TRBV7-2
CASSTGQGARTGELFF
TGTGCCAGCAGCACCGGACAGGGGGCGCGGACCGGGGAGCTGTTTTTT
>TRBJ2-7|once|TRBD2|TRBV6-5
CASKRGREQYF
TGTGCCAGCAAGCGGGGCCGCGAGCAGTACTTC
>TRBJ1-1|-|-|TRBV7-2
CASSLGSPMNTEAFF
TGTGCCAGCAGCTTAGGGTCACCTATGAACACTGAAGCTTTCTTT
>TRBJ2-7|-|-|TRBV11-3
CASSLLSGFDYEQYF
TGTGCCAGCAGCTTATTGAGCGGGTTCGACTACGAGCAGTACTTC
>TRBJ2-1|-|-|TRBV7-9
CASSRNIGGSDNEQFF
TGTGCCAGCAGCCGAAATATCGGGGGTTCGGACAATGAGCAGTTCTTC